Below, 5 T cell receptor beta chains from the same sample are listed, as sequenced in a study of neoadjuvant nivolumab and ipilimumab in lung cancer. Clones were read by immunoSEQ multiplex PCR, and TCRdb kept only the in-frame ones, dropping some. The sample lists around 7,500 clones, approximately 83% occurring once. The input for sequencing was tumor tissue, taken after neoadjuvant nivolumab, alone or with ipilimumab, at or shortly before surgery. These receptor sequences come from an adult with non-small cell lung cancer.

This clone has just a few counts. Other DNA variants within this sample encode the same CDR3. The CDR3 DNA reads TGTGCCAGCAGTGAGATTAAGAACATTCAGTACTTC. As protein: CASSEIKNIQYF. The V gene is TRBV6-1, the J gene TRBJ2-4; D unresolved. The V gene's germline CDR1 is MNHNS and CDR2 SASEGT. The CDR3 has 12 amino acids. Trimming pared 3 bases from V and 7 bases from J, leaving 7 bases between.

This clone was seen just once. The rearrangement links TRBV7-2 to TRBJ1-1; D is uncertain. The CDR3 has 13 residues. V lost 1 base and J lost 3, with 6 bases in between. Germline V gene data show CDR1 as SGHTA and CDR2 as FQGNSA. The CDR3 loop is CASSLGLYTEAFF. For the CDR3, the DNA is TGTGCCAGCAGCTTAGGGCTGTACACTGAAGCTTTCTTT.

This chain joins TRBV4-3 and TRBJ2-7, with D perhaps TRBD1 (5 bases). The CDR3 is made up of 19 amino acids. Germline assignment: CDR1 LGHNA and CDR2 YSLEER. V was clipped by 0 bases and J by 0 bases, with 21 bases between them. CDR3 coding DNA: TGCGCCAGCAGCCAAGATTTTAACCCGGTGGACGGACACTCCTACGAGCAGTACTTC. As protein: CASSQDFNPVDGHSYEQYF.

This clone was seen once. The chain combines TRBV7-9 with TRBJ2-4, with D perhaps matching TRBD1 or TRBD2 (5 bases each). Germline values: CDR1 SEHNR, CDR2 FQNEAQ (reference sequence). Trimming stripped 5 bases from V and 7 bases from J, with 18 bases between. CDR3 length: 15 amino acids. CDR3 bases: TGTGCCAGCAGCCGAAGTAGGGGTACGGGGAACATTCAGTACTTC. Its translation is CASSRSRGTGNIQYF.

This clone has more than one count but fewer than ten. The CDR3 coding sequence is TGCGCCAGCAGCTTTAAAAGAGGGGGGGGTGAGCAGTTCTTC. It translates to CASSFKRGGGEQFF. The V gene is TRBV5-1, the J gene TRBJ2-1, with D perhaps matching TRBD2 (7 bases). CDR3 size: 14 residues. CDR1 and CDR2 from the germline V gene are SGHRS and YFSETQ. With 2 bases removed from V and 9 bases from J, the gap between germline ends came to 15 bases.